The rows below give T cell receptor beta chains drawn from one sample of a study of blood T cell repertoires in COVID-19. The repertoire was sequenced with immunoSEQ multiplex PCR; TCRdb's copy has only in-frame clones and lacks some. The sample contains approximately 170,000 clones, approximately 84% of which appear only once. The sequencing input was PBMCs or T cells enriched from blood (not recorded which). Source of these receptors: a woman aged 25 to 39 who had recovered from COVID-19. Each CDR3 is given without its conserved first and last residue.

len,j_gene,v_gene,CDR3aa
11,TRBJ1-4,TRBV6-1,ASSTGVAEKLF
11,TRBJ2-2,TRBV30,AWSRSNTGELF
14,TRBJ2-2,TRBV28,ASSPTTGIDTGELF
16,TRBJ2-4,TRBV28,ASSLVSAEGRVKNIQY
12,TRBJ1-5,TRBV10-3,AISDTAEAGPQH
15,TRBJ1-6,TRBV28,ASRGPWGGTYNSPLH
12,TRBJ2-7,TRBV9,ASSVTEGSYEQY
14,TRBJ2-1,TRBV11-2,ASSPNSGSSYNEQF
14,TRBJ2-1,TRBV9,ASSVGGSSRNNEQF
12,TRBJ1-1,TRBV9,ASSVGGANTEAF
13,TRBJ2-7,TRBV11-2,ASSILTRRAYEQY
14,TRBJ2-5,TRBV19,ASSIRLAGEMETQY
14,TRBJ1-2,TRBV5-1,ASSPPFLRLNYGYT
14,TRBJ1-5,TRBV7-9,ASSLGGVVSNQPQH
12,TRBJ2-7,TRBV19,ASSIEGQGMEQY
12,TRBJ1-5,TRBV30,AYENPGGYQPQH
15,TRBJ2-1,TRBV5-1,ASSTSGTGSFSNEQF
10,TRBJ2-3,TRBV3-1/TRBV3-2,ASSQTSSAQY
17,TRBJ1-2,TRBV5-1,ASSWAPGTGEVANYGYT
10,TRBJ1-2,TRBV2,ASPDRLYGYT
13,TRBJ2-1,TRBV9,ASSVGRTSVIEQF
14,TRBJ2-3,TRBV3-1/TRBV3-2,ASSLYGASGTDTQY
17,TRBJ2-2,TRBV2,ASSEAESSGGRNTGELF
13,TRBJ2-7,TRBV13,ASSLWAGSSYEQY
14,TRBJ1-3,TRBV4-2,ASSQDLLISGNTIY
11,TRBJ2-3,TRBV7-3,ASSFGRTDTQY
11,TRBJ1-5,TRBV12-3/TRBV12-4,ASSLGQNQPQH
14,TRBJ1-1,TRBV18,ASSPMTGAMNTEAF
12,TRBJ1-1,TRBV29-1,SASGGWENTEAF